This record concerns one T cell receptor (beta chain) sequence. The antigen is undetermined. This sample is part of a study of breast tumors, draining lymph nodes, adjacent tissues. Study conclusions and caveats: Tumor and nontumor repertoires were significantly more similar in luminal-like than in basal-like breast cancer. Data fit most tumor T cells coming from lymph node, expanding in tumor.

TCRdb re-derived calls from the multiplex PCR reads in MiXCR, one entry per CDR3 protein. The data contain 200,000 or so distinct CDR3 sequences, 31% of them singletons. Breast cancer patients provided tissue from their axillary draining lymph nodes. Between the trimmed V and J ends, which lost 5 bases and 8 bases, there was a span of 9 bases. This CDR3 has 12 amino acids. This sequence originates from a female donor with breast cancer. Some clones in this sample may be carry-over from other donors' samples. Sequenced sample: axillary lymph node tissue. The chain combines TRBV12-3 or TRBV12-4 with TRBJ1-4; D uncertain. In DNA, the CDR3 is TGTGCCAGCAGTGCTGGACTAGAAAAACTGTTTTTT. It specifies CASSAGLEKLFF.